This T cell receptor (beta chain) was recorded in a study of naive and memory T cell subsets. Study conclusions and caveats: Naive repertoires, especially CD8, held a few larger clonotypes, possibly memory cells re-expressing CD45RA.

With respect to this clonotype: Its target is unknown.

Four subsets defined by CD45RA and CD27 were sorted after CD3, CD4, CD8 and live/dead staining. This CDR3 has 12 amino acids. CDR1 is MNHEY and CDR2 is SMNVEV in the germline V gene (reference sequence). Germline trimming cut 8 bases from V and 6 bases from J; bases unmatched to any gene: 6. The beta constant-region primer was an equimolar mix of two oligonucleotides covering TRBC1 and TRBC2. The ligated cDNA underwent four PCR rounds using SP2 and nested alpha and beta constant-region primers. One entry per CDR3 protein, called by TCRdb with MiXCR from the UMI-ligation and nested PCR reads. The data hold roughly 100,000 distinct CDR3 sequences, with around 13% observed a single time.

Sequencing used naive CD8+ T cells from blood. The chain joins TRBV27 to TRBJ1-2; 7 bases are shared with TRBD1. The sequence derives from a human donor in good health. The CDR3 coding sequence is TGTGCCAGCCGACAGGGTCAGGATGGCTACACCTTC. Its protein product is CASRQGQDGYTF.